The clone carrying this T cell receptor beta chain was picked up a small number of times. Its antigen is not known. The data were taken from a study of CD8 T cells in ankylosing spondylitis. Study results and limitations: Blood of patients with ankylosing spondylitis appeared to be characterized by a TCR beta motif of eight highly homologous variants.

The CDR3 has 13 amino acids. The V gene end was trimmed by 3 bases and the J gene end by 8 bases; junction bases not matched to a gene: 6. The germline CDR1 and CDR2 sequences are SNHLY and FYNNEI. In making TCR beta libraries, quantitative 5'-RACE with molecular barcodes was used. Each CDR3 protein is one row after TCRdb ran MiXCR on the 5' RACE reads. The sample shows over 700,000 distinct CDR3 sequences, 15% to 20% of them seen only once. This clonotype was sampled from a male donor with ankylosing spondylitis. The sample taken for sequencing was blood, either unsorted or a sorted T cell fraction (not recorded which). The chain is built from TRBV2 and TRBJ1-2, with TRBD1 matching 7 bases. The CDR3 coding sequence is TGTGCCAGCAGTGAGGAGGGGGCGCTGGGCTACACCTTC. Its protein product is CASSEEGALGYTF.